The sequence of this TCR beta chain was determined in a study of T cells after somatic rescue of genetic block. Assay: immunoSEQ multiplex PCR; the TCRdb copy retains only in-frame clones and omits some. Found here are roughly 11,000 clones, around 71% of them singletons; the top ten hold more than 10%. The CDR3 runs 15 residues. Germline assignment: CDR1 WNHNN and CDR2 SYGVQD (reference sequence). V was cut by 5 bases and J by 0 bases, with 14 bases left in between. The origin of this receptor is a boy younger than 18. The V gene is TRBV10-1, the J gene TRBJ2-7; possible D gene TRBD1, 5 bases. Sequencing input: peripheral blood mononuclear cells (PBMCs). The CDR3 DNA sequence: TGCGCCAGCAGTCCATTCAGGGTGCCCTCCTACGAGCAGTACTTC. The encoded protein is CASSPFRVPSYEQYF.